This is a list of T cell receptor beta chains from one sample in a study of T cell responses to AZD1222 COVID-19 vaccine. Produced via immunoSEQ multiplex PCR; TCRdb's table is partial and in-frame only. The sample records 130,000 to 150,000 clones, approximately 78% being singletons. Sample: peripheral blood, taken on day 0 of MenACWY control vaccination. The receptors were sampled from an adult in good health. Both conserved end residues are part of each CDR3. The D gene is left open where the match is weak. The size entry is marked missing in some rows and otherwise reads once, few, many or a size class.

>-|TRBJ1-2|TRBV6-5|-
CASSPIWKDYGYTF
TGTGCCAGCAGCCCCATTTGGAAGGACTATGGCTACACCTTC
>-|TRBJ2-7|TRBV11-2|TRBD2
CASSLNANGGASYEQYF
TGTGCCAGCAGCTTAAACGCTAACGGGGGGGCCTCCTACGAGCAGTACTTC
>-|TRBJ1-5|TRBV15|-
CATSRERVRQPQHF
TGTGCCACCAGCAGAGAAAGGGTGAGGCAGCCCCAGCATTTT
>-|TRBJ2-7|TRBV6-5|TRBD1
CASSYRGQGYEQYF
TGTGCCAGCAGTTACCGGGGACAGGGTTACGAGCAGTACTTC
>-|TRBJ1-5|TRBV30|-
CAWSGGGDQPQHF
TGTGCCTGGAGTGGCGGGGGAGATCAGCCCCAGCATTTT
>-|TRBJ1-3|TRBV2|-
CASSQDRSGNTIYF
TGTGCCAGCAGTCAAGACAGGTCTGGAAACACCATATATTTT
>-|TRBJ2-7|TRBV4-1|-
CASSPLISYEQYF
TGCGCCAGCAGCCCACTAATCTCCTACGAGCAGTACTTC
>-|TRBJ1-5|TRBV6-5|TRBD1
CASSRDRGNQPQHF
TGTGCCAGCAGCCGAGACAGGGGCAATCAGCCCCAGCATTTT
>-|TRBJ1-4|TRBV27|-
CASSLGAGNEKLFF
TGTGCCAGCAGTTTAGGGGCAGGGAATGAAAAACTGTTTTTT
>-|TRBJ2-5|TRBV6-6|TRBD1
CASSPSQGIQETQYF
TGTGCCAGCAGTCCTTCACAGGGGATCCAAGAGACCCAGTACTTC
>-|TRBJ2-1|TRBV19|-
CASSIGGGYYNEQFF
TGTGCCAGTAGTATAGGCGGGGGCTATTACAATGAGCAGTTCTTC
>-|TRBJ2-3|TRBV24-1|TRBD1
CATSDWAGGADTQYF
TGTGCCACCAGTGATTGGGCAGGGGGCGCGGATACGCAGTATTTT
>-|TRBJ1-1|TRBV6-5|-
CASSYSAGGPTEAFF
TGTGCCAGCAGTTACTCGGCGGGGGGACCCACTGAAGCTTTCTTT
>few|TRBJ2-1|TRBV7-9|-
CASSPHLEQFF
TGTGCCAGCAGCCCCCACTTGGAGCAGTTCTTC
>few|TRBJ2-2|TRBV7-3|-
CASSLTSRARTGELFF
TGTGCCAGCAGCTTAACGTCCAGGGCGAGGACCGGGGAGCTGTTTTTT
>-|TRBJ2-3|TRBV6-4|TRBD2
CASSENSGDTDTQYF
TGTGCCAGCAGTGAGAATAGCGGGGACACAGATACGCAGTATTTT
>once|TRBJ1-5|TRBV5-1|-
CASSLGENQPQHF
TGCGCCAGCAGCTTGGGCGAGAATCAGCCCCAGCATTTT
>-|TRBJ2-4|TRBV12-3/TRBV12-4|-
CASRGGARNIQYF
TGTGCCAGCAGGGGGGGGGCTCGGAACATTCAGTACTTC
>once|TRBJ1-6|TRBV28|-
CACHDYPGGWSYNSPLHF
TGTGCCTGCCACGACTACCCCGGGGGATGGTCCTATAATTCACCCCTCCACTTT
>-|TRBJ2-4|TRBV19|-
CASSIFLPGAKNIQYF
TGTGCCAGTAGTATTTTTCTCCCCGGGGCCAAAAACATTCAGTACTTC
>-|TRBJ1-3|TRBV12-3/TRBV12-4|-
CASSLNLGNTIYF
TGTGCCAGCAGTTTGAACTTGGGTAACACCATATATTTT
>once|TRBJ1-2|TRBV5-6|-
CASSLKGGYGYTF
TGTGCCAGCAGCTTGAAGGGGGGCTATGGCTACACCTTC
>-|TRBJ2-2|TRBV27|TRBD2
CASSPRLAGVVTGELFF
TGTGCCAGCAGTCCCCGACTAGCGGGGGTCGTCACCGGGGAGCTGTTTTTT
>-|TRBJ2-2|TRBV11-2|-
CASSFGSGHTGELFF
TGTGCCAGCAGCTTCGGTTCAGGACACACCGGGGAGCTGTTTTTT
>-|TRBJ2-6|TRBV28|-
CASSLKHSGANVLTF
TGTGCCAGCAGTTTAAAGCACTCTGGGGCCAACGTCCTGACTTTC
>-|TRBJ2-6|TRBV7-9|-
CASSLRSSGANVLTF
TGTGCCAGCAGCTTACGGTCCTCTGGGGCCAACGTCCTGACTTTC
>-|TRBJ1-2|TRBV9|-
CASSSPPGDYGYTF
TGTGCCAGCAGCTCCCCCCCAGGAGACTATGGCTACACCTTC
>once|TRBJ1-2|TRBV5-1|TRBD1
CASSLATGVDYGYTF
TGCGCCAGCAGCTTGGCGACAGGGGTCGACTATGGCTACACCTTC
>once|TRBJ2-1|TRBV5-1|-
CASYRDSTPTNEQFF
TGCGCCAGCTACCGGGACTCCACACCCACCAATGAGCAGTTCTTC
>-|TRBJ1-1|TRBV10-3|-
CAISEPGENTEAFF
TGTGCCATCAGTGAACCCGGAGAAAACACTGAAGCTTTCTTT
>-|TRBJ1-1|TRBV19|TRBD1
CASSQGAGTEAFF
TGTGCCAGTAGTCAGGGGGCCGGCACTGAAGCTTTCTTT
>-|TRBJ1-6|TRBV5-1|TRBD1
CASTNRTGSNSPLHF
TGCGCCAGCACCAACCGGACAGGGTCTAATTCACCCCTCCACTTT
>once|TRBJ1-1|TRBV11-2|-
CASRTDRNTEAFF
TGTGCCAGCAGGACCGATCGGAACACTGAAGCTTTCTTT
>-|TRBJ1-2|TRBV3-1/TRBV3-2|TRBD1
CASSQSGQGRSNYGYTF
TGTGCCAGCAGCCAATCTGGACAGGGGCGATCTAACTATGGCTACACCTTC
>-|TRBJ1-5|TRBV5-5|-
CASSPQGRGLYSNQPQHF
TGTGCCAGCAGCCCCCAGGGCAGGGGTCTTTATAGCAATCAGCCCCAGCATTTT
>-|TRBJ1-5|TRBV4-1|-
CASSQDLVGRQPQHF
TGCGCCAGCAGCCAAGATCTCGTGGGGAGACAGCCCCAGCATTTT
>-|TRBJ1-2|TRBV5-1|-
CASSLDGQSFNYGYTF
TGCGCCAGCAGCTTGGACGGACAGTCGTTTAACTATGGCTACACCTTC
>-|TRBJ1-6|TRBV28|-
CASRLGQRNSPLHF
TGTGCCAGCAGACTAGGACAGAGGAATTCACCCCTCCACTTT
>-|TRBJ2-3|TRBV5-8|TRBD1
CASSLGDRATDTQYF
TGTGCCAGCAGCTTGGGGGACAGGGCGACAGATACGCAGTATTTT
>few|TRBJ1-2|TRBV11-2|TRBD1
CASSLEGQVLGGYTF
TGTGCCAGCAGCTTAGAGGGACAGGTCTTAGGTGGCTACACCTTC
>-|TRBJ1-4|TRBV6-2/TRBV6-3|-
CASSYVASNEKLFF
TGTGCCAGCAGTTACGTGGCTTCCAATGAAAAACTGTTTTTT